Listed here is a single TCR beta chain. Treatment specified: 15 to 20 received Ad26.COV2.S at low or high dose, single or two shots; 5 received placebo; per-sample allocation not given. Specimen acquisition occurred on day 63 following the initial vaccine or placebo injection. This sample is part of a study of Ad26.COV2.S vaccination and SARS-CoV-2 variants. Germline CDR1 WSHSY, CDR2 SAAADI. V was pared by 2 bases and J by 2 bases, with 7 bases between. The CDR3 length is 13 residues. Data came from immunoSEQ multiplex PCR; TCRdb stores just in-frame clones and leaves some out. The sample holds 350,000 to 450,000 clones; around 92% are singletons and the top ten take 1.5% to 2%.

The input for sequencing was peripheral blood, taken in a trial of Ad26.COV2.S vaccine versus placebo. The rearrangement uses TRBV10-2 and TRBJ2-7; D ambiguous. This receptor was identified in a person aged 18-60 years who received the Ad26.COV2.S COVID-19 vaccine or a placebo. The CDR3 reads CASSEVRAYEQYF. The CDR3 region has the DNA TGCGCCAGCAGTGAGGTCAGAGCCTACGAGCAGTACTTC.